This T cell receptor (beta chain) was identified during a study of CD8+CD57+ T cells in acquired aplastic anemia. The authors sequenced patients whose flow cytometry had shown CD8+CD57+ cell expansion. Severe acquired aplastic anemia was present in every patient. At the time of blood sampling, patients had not yet received any therapy. Study-wide results and caveats: In CD8+ cells, Simpson's diversity showed no significant difference between patients and controls. The number of CD8+ CDR3 sequences shared by patients and controls was twenty-nine.

As regards this clonotype: Its cognate antigen is unknown.

The template used for profiling TCR beta VDJ and CDR3 was genomic DNA. MiXCR, applied by TCRdb to the reads, yields one record per CDR3 protein. The repertoire holds about 260,000 distinct CDR3 sequences, with about 80% as singletons. The CDR3 is 14 amino acids. Per germline, CDR1 SGHNT and CDR2 YENEEA. V was pared by 6 bases and J by 3 bases, with 7 bases of the junction left unmatched. This TCR was sampled from a human donor with aplastic anemia. The rearrangement links TRBV11-3 to TRBJ2-5, with 7 nucleotides matching TRBD1. Sequenced sample: sorted CD4+, CD8+, or CD8+CD57+ T cells (not recorded which) from PBMCs. The CDR3 DNA reads as TGTGCCAGCAGAAGACAGGGCAAGGAAGAGACCCAGTACTTC. Translation gives CASRRQGKEETQYF.